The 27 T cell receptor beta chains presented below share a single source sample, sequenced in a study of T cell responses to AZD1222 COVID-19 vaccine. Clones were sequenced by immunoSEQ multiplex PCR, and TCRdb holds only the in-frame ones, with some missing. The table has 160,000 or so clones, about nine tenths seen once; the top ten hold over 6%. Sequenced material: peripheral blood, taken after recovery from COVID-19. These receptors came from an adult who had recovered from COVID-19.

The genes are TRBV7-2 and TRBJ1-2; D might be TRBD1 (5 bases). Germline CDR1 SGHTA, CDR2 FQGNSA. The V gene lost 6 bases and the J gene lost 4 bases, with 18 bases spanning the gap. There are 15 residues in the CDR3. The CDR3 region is CASSLLGGGLYGYTF. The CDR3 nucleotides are TGTGCCAGCAGTCTCTTGGGGGGAGGACTCTATGGCTACACCTTC.

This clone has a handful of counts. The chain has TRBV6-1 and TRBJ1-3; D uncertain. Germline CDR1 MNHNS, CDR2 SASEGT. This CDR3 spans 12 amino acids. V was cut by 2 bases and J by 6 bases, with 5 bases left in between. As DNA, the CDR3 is TGTGCCAGCAGTGAACGGATAAACACCATATATTTT. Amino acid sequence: CASSERINTIYF.

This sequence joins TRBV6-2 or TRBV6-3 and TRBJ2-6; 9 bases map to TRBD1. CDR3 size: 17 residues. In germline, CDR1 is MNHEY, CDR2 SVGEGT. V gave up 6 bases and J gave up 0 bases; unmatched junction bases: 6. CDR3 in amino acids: CASSLTGGRSGANVLTF. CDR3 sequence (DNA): TGTGCCAGCAGCCTGACAGGGGGTCGCTCTGGGGCCAACGTCCTGACTTTC.

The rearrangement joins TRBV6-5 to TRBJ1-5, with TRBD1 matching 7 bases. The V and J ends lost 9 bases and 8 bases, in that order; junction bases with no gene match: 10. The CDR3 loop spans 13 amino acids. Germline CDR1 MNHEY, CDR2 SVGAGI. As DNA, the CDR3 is TGTGCCAGTCACAGGGGAAGACCAGAGCCCCAGCATTTT. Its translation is CASHRGRPEPQHF.

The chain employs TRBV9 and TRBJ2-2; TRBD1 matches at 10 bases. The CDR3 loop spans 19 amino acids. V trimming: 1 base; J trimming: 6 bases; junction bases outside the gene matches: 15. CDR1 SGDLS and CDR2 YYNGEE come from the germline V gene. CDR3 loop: CASSVRGTGVSGRAGELFF. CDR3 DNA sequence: TGTGCCAGCAGCGTACGCGGGACAGGGGTCTCGGGGCGGGCCGGGGAGCTGTTTTTT.

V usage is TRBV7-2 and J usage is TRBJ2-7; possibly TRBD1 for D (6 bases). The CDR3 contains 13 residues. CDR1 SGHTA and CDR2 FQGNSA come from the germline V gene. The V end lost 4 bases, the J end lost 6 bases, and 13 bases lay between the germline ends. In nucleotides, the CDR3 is TGTGCCAGCAGCTCATTACAGGGAAGCGAGCAGTACTTC. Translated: CASSSLQGSEQYF.

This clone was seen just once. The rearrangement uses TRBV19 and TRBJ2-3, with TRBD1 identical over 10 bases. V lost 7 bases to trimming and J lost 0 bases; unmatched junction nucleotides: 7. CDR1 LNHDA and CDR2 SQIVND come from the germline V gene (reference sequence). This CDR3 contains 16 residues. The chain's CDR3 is CASMQTGGPSTDTQYF. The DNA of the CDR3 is TGTGCCAGTATGCAGACAGGGGGCCCTAGCACAGATACGCAGTATTTT.

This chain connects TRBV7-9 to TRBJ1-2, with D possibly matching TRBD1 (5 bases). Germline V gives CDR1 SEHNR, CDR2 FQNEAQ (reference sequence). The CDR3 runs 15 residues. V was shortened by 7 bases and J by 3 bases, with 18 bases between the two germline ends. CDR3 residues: CASNSRLGADYGYTF. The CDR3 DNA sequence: TGTGCCAGCAACTCTCGGTTAGGGGCGGACTATGGCTACACCTTC.

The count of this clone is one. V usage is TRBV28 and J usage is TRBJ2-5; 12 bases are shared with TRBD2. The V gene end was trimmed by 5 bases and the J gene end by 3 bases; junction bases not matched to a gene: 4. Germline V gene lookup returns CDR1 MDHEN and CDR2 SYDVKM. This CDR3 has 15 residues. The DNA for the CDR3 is TGTGCCAGCAGTATGACTAGCGGGAGAAAAGAGACCCAGTACTTC. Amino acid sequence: CASSMTSGRKETQYF.

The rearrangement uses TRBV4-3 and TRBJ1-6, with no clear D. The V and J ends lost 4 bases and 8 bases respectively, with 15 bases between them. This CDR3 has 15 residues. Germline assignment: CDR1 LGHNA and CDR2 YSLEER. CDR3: CASSPEDGSYSPLHF. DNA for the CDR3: TGCGCCAGCAGCCCCGAGGACGGTTCATATTCACCCCTCCACTTT.

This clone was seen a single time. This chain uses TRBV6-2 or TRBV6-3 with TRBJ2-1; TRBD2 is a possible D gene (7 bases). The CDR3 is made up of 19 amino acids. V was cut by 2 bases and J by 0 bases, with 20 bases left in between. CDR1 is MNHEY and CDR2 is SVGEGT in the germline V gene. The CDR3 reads CASSYPAGAPRPSYNEQFF. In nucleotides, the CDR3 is TGTGCCAGCAGTTACCCGGCGGGGGCCCCGCGGCCCTCCTACAATGAGCAGTTCTTC.

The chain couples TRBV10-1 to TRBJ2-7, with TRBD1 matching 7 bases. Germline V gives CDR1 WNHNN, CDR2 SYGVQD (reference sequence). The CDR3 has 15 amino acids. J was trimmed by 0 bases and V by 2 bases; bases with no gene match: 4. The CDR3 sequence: CASSEDRVFSYEQYF. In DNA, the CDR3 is TGCGCCAGCAGTGAGGACAGGGTCTTCTCCTACGAGCAGTACTTC.

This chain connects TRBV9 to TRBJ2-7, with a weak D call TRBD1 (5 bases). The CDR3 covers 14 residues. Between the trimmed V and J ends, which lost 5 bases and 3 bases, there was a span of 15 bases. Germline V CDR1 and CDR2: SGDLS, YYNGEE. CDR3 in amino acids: CASSSDSQDYEQYF. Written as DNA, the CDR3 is TGTGCCAGCAGTTCAGATTCACAGGACTACGAGCAGTACTTC. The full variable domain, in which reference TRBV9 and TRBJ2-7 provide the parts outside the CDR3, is DSGVTQTPKHLITATGQRVTLRCSPRSGDLSVYWYQQSLDQGLQFLIQYYNGEERAKGNILERFSAQQFPDLHSELNLSSLELGDSALYFCASSSDSQDYEQYFGPGTRLTVT.

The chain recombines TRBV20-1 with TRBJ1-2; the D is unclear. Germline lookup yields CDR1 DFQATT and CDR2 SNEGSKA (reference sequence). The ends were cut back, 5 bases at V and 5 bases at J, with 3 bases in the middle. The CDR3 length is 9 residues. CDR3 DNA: TGCAGTGCTCTTTATGGCTACACCTTC. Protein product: CSALYGYTF.

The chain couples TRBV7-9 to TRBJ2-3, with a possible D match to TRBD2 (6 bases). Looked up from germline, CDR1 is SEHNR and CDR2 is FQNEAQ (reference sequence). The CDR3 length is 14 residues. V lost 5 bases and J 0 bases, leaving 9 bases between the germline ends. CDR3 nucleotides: TGTGCCAGCAGCCTAGGGACTAGCACAGATACGCAGTATTTT. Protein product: CASSLGTSTDTQYF.

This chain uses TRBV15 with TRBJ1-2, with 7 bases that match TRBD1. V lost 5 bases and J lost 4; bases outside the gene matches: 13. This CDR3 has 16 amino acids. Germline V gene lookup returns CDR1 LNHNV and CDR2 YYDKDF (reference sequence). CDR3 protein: CATSPIPGGSLYGYTF. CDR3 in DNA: TGTGCCACCAGCCCCATCCCAGGGGGAAGCCTCTATGGCTACACCTTC.

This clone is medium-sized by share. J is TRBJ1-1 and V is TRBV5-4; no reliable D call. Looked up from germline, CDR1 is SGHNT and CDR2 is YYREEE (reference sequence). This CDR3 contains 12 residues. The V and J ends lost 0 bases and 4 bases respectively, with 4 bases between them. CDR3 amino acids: CASSLDGTEAFF. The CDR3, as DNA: TGTGCCAGCAGCTTGGACGGCACTGAAGCTTTCTTT.

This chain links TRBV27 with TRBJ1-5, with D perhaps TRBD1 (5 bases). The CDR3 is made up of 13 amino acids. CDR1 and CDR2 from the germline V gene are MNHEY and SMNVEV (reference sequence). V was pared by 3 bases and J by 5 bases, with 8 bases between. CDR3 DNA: TGTGCCAGCAGTTTCTCCAGGGATCAGCCCCAGCATTTT. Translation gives CASSFSRDQPQHF.

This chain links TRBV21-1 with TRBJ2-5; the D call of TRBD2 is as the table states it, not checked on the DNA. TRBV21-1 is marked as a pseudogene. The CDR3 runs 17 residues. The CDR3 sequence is CASSKRGSSNILETQYF. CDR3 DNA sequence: TGTGCCAGCAGCAAGCGGGGATCGTCAAACATATTGGAGACCCAGTACTTC.

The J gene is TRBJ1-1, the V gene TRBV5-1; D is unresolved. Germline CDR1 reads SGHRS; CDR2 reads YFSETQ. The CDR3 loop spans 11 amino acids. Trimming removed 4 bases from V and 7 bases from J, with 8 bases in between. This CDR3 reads CASSRSGEAFF. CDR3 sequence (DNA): TGCGCCAGCAGCCGTAGCGGTGAAGCTTTCTTT.

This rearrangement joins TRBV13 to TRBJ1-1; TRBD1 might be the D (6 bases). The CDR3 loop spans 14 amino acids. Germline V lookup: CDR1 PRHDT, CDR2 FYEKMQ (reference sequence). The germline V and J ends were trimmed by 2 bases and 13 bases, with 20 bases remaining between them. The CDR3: CASSLRGHAYLVFF. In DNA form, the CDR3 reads TGTGCCAGCAGCTTACGGGGACACGCATATCTGGTTTTCTTT.

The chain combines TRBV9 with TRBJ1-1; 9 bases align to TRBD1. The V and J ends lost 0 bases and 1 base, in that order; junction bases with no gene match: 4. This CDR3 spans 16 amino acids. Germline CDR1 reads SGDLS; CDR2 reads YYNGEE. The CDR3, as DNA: TGTGCCAGCAGCGTAGGGACAGGGGTGGGGAACACTGAAGCTTTCTTT. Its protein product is CASSVGTGVGNTEAFF.

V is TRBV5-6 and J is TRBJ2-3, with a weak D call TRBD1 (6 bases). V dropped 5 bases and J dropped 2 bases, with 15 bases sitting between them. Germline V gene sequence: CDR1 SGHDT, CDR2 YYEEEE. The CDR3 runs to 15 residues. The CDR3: CASRLTGSLTDTQYF. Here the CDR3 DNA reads TGTGCCAGCAGATTGACAGGTTCCCTCACAGATACGCAGTATTTT.

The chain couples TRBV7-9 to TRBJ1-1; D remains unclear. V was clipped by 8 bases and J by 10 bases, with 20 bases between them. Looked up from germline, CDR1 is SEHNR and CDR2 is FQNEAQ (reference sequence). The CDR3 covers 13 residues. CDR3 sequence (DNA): TGTGCCAGCGACTCCGACGGCCACGGAGGAGCTTTCTTT. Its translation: CASDSDGHGGAFF.

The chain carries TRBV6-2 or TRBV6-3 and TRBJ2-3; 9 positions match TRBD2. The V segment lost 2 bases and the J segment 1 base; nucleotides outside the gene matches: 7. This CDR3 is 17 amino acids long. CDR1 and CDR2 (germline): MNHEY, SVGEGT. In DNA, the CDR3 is TGTGCCAGCAGTTACGAGACTAGCGGCCTGGGCACAGATACGCAGTATTTT. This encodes CASSYETSGLGTDTQYF.

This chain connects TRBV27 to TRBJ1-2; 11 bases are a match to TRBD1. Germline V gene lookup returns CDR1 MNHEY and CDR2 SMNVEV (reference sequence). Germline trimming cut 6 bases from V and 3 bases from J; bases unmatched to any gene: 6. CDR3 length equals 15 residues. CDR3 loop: CASRRPGQGDYGYTF. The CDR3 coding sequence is TGTGCCAGCAGGAGGCCGGGACAGGGGGACTATGGCTACACCTTC.

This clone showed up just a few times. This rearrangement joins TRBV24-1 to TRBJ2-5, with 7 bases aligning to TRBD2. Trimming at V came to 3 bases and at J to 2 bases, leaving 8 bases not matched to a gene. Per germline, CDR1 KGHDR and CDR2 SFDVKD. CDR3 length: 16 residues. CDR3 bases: TGTGCCACCAGTGATCCCGCTAGCGGCATACAAGAGACCCAGTACTTC. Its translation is CATSDPASGIQETQYF.